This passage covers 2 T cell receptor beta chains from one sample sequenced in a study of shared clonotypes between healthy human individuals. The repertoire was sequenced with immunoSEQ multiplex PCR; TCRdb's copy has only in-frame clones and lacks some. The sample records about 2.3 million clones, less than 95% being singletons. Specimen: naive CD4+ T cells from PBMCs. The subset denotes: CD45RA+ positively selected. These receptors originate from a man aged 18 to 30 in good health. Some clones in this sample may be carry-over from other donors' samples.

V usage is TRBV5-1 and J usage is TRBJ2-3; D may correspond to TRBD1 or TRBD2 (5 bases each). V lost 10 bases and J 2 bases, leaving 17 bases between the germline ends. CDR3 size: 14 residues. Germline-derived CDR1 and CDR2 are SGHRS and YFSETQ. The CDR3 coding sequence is TGCGCCGGGGCCCTTACGGGGCCCACAGATACGCAGTATTTT. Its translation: CAGALTGPTDTQYF.

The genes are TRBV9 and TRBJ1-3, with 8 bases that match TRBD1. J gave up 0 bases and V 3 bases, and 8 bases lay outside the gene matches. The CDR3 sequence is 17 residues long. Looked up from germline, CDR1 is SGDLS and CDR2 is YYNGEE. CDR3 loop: CASSDQPGQVSGNTIYF. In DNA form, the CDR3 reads TGTGCCAGCAGCGATCAGCCGGGACAGGTCTCTGGAAACACCATATATTTT.